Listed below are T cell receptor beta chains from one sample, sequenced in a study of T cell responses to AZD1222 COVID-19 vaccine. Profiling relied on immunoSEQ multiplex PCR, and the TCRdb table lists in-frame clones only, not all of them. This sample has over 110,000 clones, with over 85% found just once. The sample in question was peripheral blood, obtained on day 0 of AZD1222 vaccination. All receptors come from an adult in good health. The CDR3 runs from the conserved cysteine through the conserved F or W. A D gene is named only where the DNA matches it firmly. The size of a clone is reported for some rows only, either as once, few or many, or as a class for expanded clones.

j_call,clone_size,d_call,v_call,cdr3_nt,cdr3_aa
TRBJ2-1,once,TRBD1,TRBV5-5,TGTGCCAGCAGCCCGGGGACAGGGAAGAATGAGCAGTTCTTC,CASSPGTGKNEQFF
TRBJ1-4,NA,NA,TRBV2,TGTGCCAGCAGTGCCTTGCGCCGGGAAAAACTGTTTTTT,CASSALRREKLFF
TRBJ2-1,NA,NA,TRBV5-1,TGCGCCAGCAGCTTGCAGAGCAGCTCCTACAATGAGCAGTTCTTC,CASSLQSSSYNEQFF
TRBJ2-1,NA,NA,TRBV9,TGTGCCAGCAGCGCCCAACCTGGAGGGGTCAATGAGCAGTTCTTC,CASSAQPGGVNEQFF
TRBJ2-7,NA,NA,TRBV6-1,TGTGCCAGCAGTGAAGCGGCGGGAAGGTCCTACGAGCAGTACTTC,CASSEAAGRSYEQYF
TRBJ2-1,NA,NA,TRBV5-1,TGCGCCAGCAGCTTGGACCGCGCTATTGGCTACAATGAGCAGTTCTTC,CASSLDRAIGYNEQFF
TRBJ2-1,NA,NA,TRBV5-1,TGCGCCAGCCATCGACTTATAACCAATGAGCAGTTCTTC,CASHRLITNEQFF
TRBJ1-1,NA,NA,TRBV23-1,TGCGCCAGCACCTCTGAGAACACTGAAGCTTTCTTT,CASTSENTEAFF
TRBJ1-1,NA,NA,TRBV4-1,TGCGCCAGCAGCCAAGATCTTCTCTTGAACACTGAAGCTTTCTTT,CASSQDLLLNTEAFF
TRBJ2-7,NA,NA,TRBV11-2,TGTGCCAGCAGCTCAACCCCGACAGATTACGAGCAGTACTTC,CASSSTPTDYEQYF
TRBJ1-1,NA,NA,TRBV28,TGTGCCAGCCGGAACACTGAAGCTTTCTTT,CASRNTEAFF
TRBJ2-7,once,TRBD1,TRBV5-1,TGCGCCAGCAGCTTGGAGGCAGGGGGCCTACATTACGAGCAGTACTTC,CASSLEAGGLHYEQYF
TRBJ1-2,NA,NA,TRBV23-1,TGCGCCAGCAGTCACCGCGCATGGAGGGCTAACTATGGCTACACCTTC,CASSHRAWRANYGYTF
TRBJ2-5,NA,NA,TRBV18,TGTGCCAGCTCAGTTGGGCCACAAGAGACCCAGTACTTC,CASSVGPQETQYF
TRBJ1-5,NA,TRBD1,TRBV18,TGTGCCAGCTCACCCCGGGACAGCCGAGATCAGCCCCAGCATTTT,CASSPRDSRDQPQHF
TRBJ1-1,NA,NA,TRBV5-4,TGTGCCAGCAGCTTGTACGGGACACCGAACACTGAAGCTTTCTTT,CASSLYGTPNTEAFF
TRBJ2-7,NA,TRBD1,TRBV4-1,TGCGCCAGCAGCGATCGGGACAGAGTCTCCTACGAGCAGTACTTC,CASSDRDRVSYEQYF
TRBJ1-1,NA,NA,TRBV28,TGTGCCAGCAGTTTATTGGGTCCCAGCAGGGTGGGCACTGAAGCTTTCTTT,CASSLLGPSRVGTEAFF
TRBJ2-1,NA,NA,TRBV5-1,TGCGCCAGCAGCTCCGAGGGGGGAGCTGGGGACAATGAGCAGTTCTTC,CASSSEGGAGDNEQFF
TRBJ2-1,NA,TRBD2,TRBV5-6,TGTGCCAGCAGTCCTGGGTACGGCTATCGGGGGGATGAGCAGTTCTTC,CASSPGYGYRGDEQFF
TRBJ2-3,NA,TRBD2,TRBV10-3,TGTGCCATCAGTCGGGAAATAGCGGGCTCCCGAAACGATACGCAGTATTTT,CAISREIAGSRNDTQYF
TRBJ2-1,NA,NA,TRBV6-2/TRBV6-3,TGTGCCAGCAGTTACAGAAGCCCCCTTCGAAGCGAGCAGTTCTTC,CASSYRSPLRSEQFF
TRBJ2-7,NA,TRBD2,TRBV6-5,TGTGCCAGCTTCCATAAGGGCGGGAGGGTGAAGCAGTACTTC,CASFHKGGRVKQYF
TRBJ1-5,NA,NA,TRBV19,TGTGCCAGTAGTATAGTTCCCGGGAATCAGCCCCAGCATTTT,CASSIVPGNQPQHF
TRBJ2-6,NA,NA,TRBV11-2,TGTGCCAGCAGCGGTTCGGGGTCTGGGGCCAACGTCCTGACTTTC,CASSGSGSGANVLTF
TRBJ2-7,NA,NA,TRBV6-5,TGTGCCAGCAGTTCAACCGGGTCCCTCTCCTACGAGCAGTACTTC,CASSSTGSLSYEQYF
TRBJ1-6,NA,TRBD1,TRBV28,TGTGCCAGCAGTTTATGGGACAGGGATAATTCACCCCTCCACTTT,CASSLWDRDNSPLHF
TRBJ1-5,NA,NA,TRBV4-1,TGCGCCAGCAGCCAAGAGACCTCGACGGGGCAGCCCCAGCATTTT,CASSQETSTGQPQHF
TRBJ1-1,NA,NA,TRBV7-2,TGTGCCAGCAGCTTAGGCGACAGGTCACGGACTGAAGCTTTCTTT,CASSLGDRSRTEAFF
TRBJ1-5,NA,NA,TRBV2,TGTGCCAGCAGTTACGGGCCGTTCAATCAGCCCCAGCATTTT,CASSYGPFNQPQHF
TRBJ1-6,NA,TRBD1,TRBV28,TGTGCCAGCAGTTGGGCAGGACAGGGGGGAAATTCACCCCTCCACTTT,CASSWAGQGGNSPLHF
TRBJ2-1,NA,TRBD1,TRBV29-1,TGCAGCGTTGCCGGGACAGGGGCCGTAAATGAGCAGTTCTTC,CSVAGTGAVNEQFF
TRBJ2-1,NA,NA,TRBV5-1,TGCGCCAGCGGCTCCTACAATGAGCAGTTCTTC,CASGSYNEQFF
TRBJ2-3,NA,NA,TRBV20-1,TGCAGTGCTTATCACCTGAAGCCGCAGTATTTT,CSAYHLKPQYF
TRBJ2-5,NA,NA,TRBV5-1,TGCGCCAGCTCGAGAGAGACCCAGTACTTC,CASSRETQYF
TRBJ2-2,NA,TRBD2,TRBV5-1,TGCGCCAGCAGCTTGGGAGCGGGAGTAGTCGGGGAGCTGTTTTTT,CASSLGAGVVGELFF
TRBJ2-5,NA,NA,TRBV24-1,TGTGCCACCAGTGATTTGCCTGGGGGGCTGGAGACCCAGTACTTC,CATSDLPGGLETQYF
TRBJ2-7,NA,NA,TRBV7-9,TGTGCCAGCGAGGGAAGCTCCTACGAGCAGTACTTC,CASEGSSYEQYF
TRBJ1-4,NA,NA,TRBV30,TGTGCCTGGAGTGTAGGACAGTTAGCAACTAATGAAAAACTGTTTTTT,CAWSVGQLATNEKLFF
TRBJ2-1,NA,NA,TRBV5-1,TGCGCCAGCAGCTTCACAGGGTGGGATGAGCAGTTCTTC,CASSFTGWDEQFF
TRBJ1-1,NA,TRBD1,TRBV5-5,TGTGCCAGCAACGACAGGGGGACCCTGAACACTGAAGCTTTCTTT,CASNDRGTLNTEAFF
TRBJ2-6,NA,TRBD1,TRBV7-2,TGTGCCAGCAGCCTAACAGGGGCTGGGGCCAACGTCCTGACTTTC,CASSLTGAGANVLTF
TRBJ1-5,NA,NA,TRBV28,TGTGCCATTAACAGGGCTGGTCAGCCCCAGCATTTT,CAINRAGQPQHF
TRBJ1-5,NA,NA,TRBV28,TGTGCCAGCAGCTCACTGGGGAGGCTTGCTCCTCGCAATCAGCCCCAGCATTTT,CASSSLGRLAPRNQPQHF
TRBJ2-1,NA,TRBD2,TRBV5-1,TGCGCCAGCAGGTTAGCGGGTAGCTCCTACAATGAGCAGTTCTTC,CASRLAGSSYNEQFF
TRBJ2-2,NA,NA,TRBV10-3,TGTGCCATCCGCCCACAGGGTGGCACCGGGGAGCTGTTTTTT,CAIRPQGGTGELFF
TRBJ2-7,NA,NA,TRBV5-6,TGTGCCAGCAGCTCGGGACTTTACTCCTCCTACGAGCAGTACTTC,CASSSGLYSSYEQYF
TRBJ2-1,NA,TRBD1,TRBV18,TGTGCCAGCTCATACGGGACAGGGATTTACAATGAGCAGTTCTTC,CASSYGTGIYNEQFF
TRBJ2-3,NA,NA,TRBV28,TGTGCCAGCAGGAACCATCTTTACTCCACAGGGATAGATACGCAGTATTTT,CASRNHLYSTGIDTQYF
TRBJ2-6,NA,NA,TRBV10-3,TGTGCCATCAGTGAGGGGCAGGGGAGATCCTCTGGGGCCAACGTCCTGACTTTC,CAISEGQGRSSGANVLTF
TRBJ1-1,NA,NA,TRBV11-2,TGTGCCAGCAGTCCAGGCGGGAACACTGAAGCTTTCTTT,CASSPGGNTEAFF
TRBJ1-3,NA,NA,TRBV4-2,TGTGCCAGCAGCCAAGATGCTATTTCTGGAGGAAACACCATATATTTT,CASSQDAISGGNTIYF
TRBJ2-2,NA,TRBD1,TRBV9,TGTGCCAGCAGCGTAGGAGGGGGCAGTTTCACCGGGGAGCTGTTTTTT,CASSVGGGSFTGELFF
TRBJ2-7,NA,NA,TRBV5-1,TGCGCCAGCAGCTTGTTTCCGGAGACTCCTACCGAGCAGTACTTC,CASSLFPETPTEQYF
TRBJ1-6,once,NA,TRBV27,TGTGCCAGCAGCTCGGACACTGGGGCTTCACCCCTCCACTTT,CASSSDTGASPLHF
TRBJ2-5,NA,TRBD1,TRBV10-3,TGTGCCACGCGGGGGACAGGGACACTCCAGACCCAGTACTTC,CATRGTGTLQTQYF
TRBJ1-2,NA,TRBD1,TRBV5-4,TGTGCCAGCAGCTTACCGGGACAGGGGGCGCTTGCTGGCTACACCTTC,CASSLPGQGALAGYTF
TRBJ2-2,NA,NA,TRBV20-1,TGCAGTGCTAGTACCTGGGGGGCGGGAGTTAACACCGGGGAGCTGTTTTTT,CSASTWGAGVNTGELFF
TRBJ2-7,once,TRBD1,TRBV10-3,TGTGCCATCAGCGTAACCGGGGACAGCTCCTACGAGCAGTACTTC,CAISVTGDSSYEQYF